Listed below are T cell receptor beta chains from one sample, sequenced in a study of beta chain features in type 1 diabetes. Here immunoSEQ multiplex PCR was the method, and the copy in TCRdb shows in-frame clones only, minus some. The sample lists about 660,000 clones, over 13% occurring once. The specimen was naive CD4+ T cells from blood. These receptors originate from a man between 18 and 35 years old with type 1 diabetes. Both conserved end residues are part of each CDR3. The order of the fields is CDR3 protein, CDR3 DNA, D gene, V gene, clone size, J gene. A D gene is named only where the DNA matches it firmly. Clone size is shown for a subset of rows, as once, few, many or a class of expanded clone.

CASSFGSEEGYTF TGTGCCAGCAGCTTCGGCAGCGAGGAGGGCTACACCTTC . TRBV5-4 . TRBJ1-2
CASSYGQGRTDTQYF TGTGCCAGCAGTTACGGACAGGGGAGGACAGATACGCAGTATTTT TRBD1 TRBV6-6 . TRBJ2-3
CASSPQTGGNEQFF TGCGCCAGCAGCCCCCAAACCGGGGGCAATGAGCAGTTCTTC . TRBV5-1 . TRBJ2-1
CASSFVRTNEKLFF TGTGCCAGCAGTTTTGTCAGGACTAATGAAAAACTGTTTTTT . TRBV28 few TRBJ1-4
CASSSFGRKTFYEQYF TGTGCCAGCAGCTCCTTCGGACGGAAGACCTTCTACGAGCAGTACTTC . TRBV7-9 few TRBJ2-7
CASSQDKGRGSYEQYF TGTGCCAGCAGCCAAGATAAGGGGCGAGGGTCCTACGAGCAGTACTTC . TRBV4-2 few TRBJ2-7
CASSLVGNTEAFF TGTGCCAGCAGCCTGGTAGGGAACACTGAAGCTTTCTTT . TRBV6-6 . TRBJ1-1
CASSLVETQYF TGTGCCAGCAGCTTAGTTGAGACCCAGTACTTC . TRBV11-2 few TRBJ2-5
CASSFPTSGRSDEQFF TGTGCCAGCAGCTTTCCTACTAGCGGGAGAAGCGATGAGCAGTTCTTC TRBD2 TRBV7-9 . TRBJ2-1
CASNRRGTSDNEQFF TGTGCCAGCAACAGGAGGGGGACTAGCGACAATGAGCAGTTCTTC TRBD2 TRBV5-6 . TRBJ2-1
CASSLEYLEGYGYTF TGTGCCAGCAGCTTAGAGTACCTCGAAGGATATGGCTACACCTTC . TRBV7-9 . TRBJ1-2
CASSTRETDTQYF TGTGCCAGCAGCACGAGGGAAACAGATACGCAGTATTTT . TRBV9 few TRBJ2-3
CASTTTGGETEAFF TGTGCCAGCACCACTACTGGGGGTGAGACTGAAGCTTTCTTT . TRBV7-3 few TRBJ1-1
CSAASGGPRETQYF TGCAGCGCCGCGTCGGGAGGGCCAAGAGAAACCCAGTACTTC TRBD2 TRBV29-1 few TRBJ2-5
CASSAQQGFNEKLFF TGTGCCAGCAGCGCCCAACAGGGATTTAATGAAAAACTGTTTTTT . TRBV9 few TRBJ1-4
CASSLQRNTEAFF TGTGCCAGCTCACTACAACGGAACACTGAAGCTTTCTTT . TRBV18 . TRBJ1-1
CASSESKNSFSYNEQFF TGCGCCAGCAGTGAGTCTAAGAATAGCTTTTCCTACAATGAGCAGTTCTTC . TRBV10-1 . TRBJ2-1
CASRPKENTEAFF TGCGCCAGCCGACCAAAAGAGAACACTGAAGCTTTCTTT . TRBV5-1 . TRBJ1-1
CASTGGAGLTRGYTF TGTGCCAGCACCGGGGGCGCAGGGCTGACCCGCGGCTACACCTTC . TRBV5-4 . TRBJ1-2
CASSDYAGGTDTQYF TGTGCCAGCAGTGATTATGCAGGGGGCACAGATACGCAGTATTTT . TRBV25-1 few TRBJ2-3
CASSVGENQPQHF TGTGCCAGCAGTGTGGGGGAAAATCAGCCCCAGCATTTT . TRBV25-1 few TRBJ1-5
CATSTIDKLNTEAFF TGTGCCACCAGCACCATAGACAAGCTGAACACTGAAGCTTTCTTT . TRBV15 . TRBJ1-1
CASSIREYNEQFF TGTGCCAGTAGTATAAGAGAATACAATGAGCAGTTCTTC . TRBV19 . TRBJ2-1
CASSQDTGYYEQYF TGTGCCAGCAGCCAAGATACCGGGTACTACGAGCAGTACTTC . TRBV4-2 . TRBJ2-7
CASSFRQGQETQYF TGTGCCAGCAGCTTCCGACAGGGCCAAGAGACCCAGTACTTC TRBD1 TRBV5-6 few TRBJ2-5
CSVGSGTGEKLFF TGCAGCGTTGGGAGCGGTACAGGCGAAAAACTGTTTTTT . TRBV29-1 few TRBJ1-4
CASSFGTSGSYEQYF TGTGCCAGCAGCTTCGGGACTAGCGGATCCTACGAGCAGTACTTC TRBD2 TRBV11-1 few TRBJ2-7
CASSLGGTGPTDTQYF TGTGCCAGCAGCTTAGGGGGGACGGGGCCAACAGATACGCAGTATTTT . TRBV7-9 . TRBJ2-3
CASSGQPSSYEQYF TGTGCCAGCAGTGGACAGCCAAGCTCCTACGAGCAGTACTTC . TRBV6-5 . TRBJ2-7
CASSALYRGGYTF TGTGCCAGCAGTGCCCTGTACAGGGGGGGCTACACCTTC TRBD1 TRBV6-5 . TRBJ1-2
CASSRDSSYNEQFF TGCGCCAGCAGCAGGGACAGCTCCTACAATGAGCAGTTCTTC TRBD1 TRBV5-1 . TRBJ2-1
CASNKPSGAGNNEQFF TGTGCCAGTAACAAACCCTCGGGAGCCGGTAACAATGAGCAGTTCTTC . TRBV19 few TRBJ2-1
CASSEARQTNTEAFF TGTGCCAGCAGTGAAGCGAGGCAGACTAACACTGAAGCTTTCTTT . TRBV2 few TRBJ1-1
CAIRPTETQYF TGTGCCATCAGACCCACGGAGACCCAGTACTTC . TRBV10-3 few TRBJ2-5
CASSQELLASWVNEQFF TGTGCCAGCAGCCAAGAATTACTAGCGTCTTGGGTCAATGAGCAGTTCTTC TRBD2 TRBV4-2 few TRBJ2-1
CASSQDHLGRTPFRKLFF TGCGCCAGCAGCCAAGATCATCTAGGCCGGACTCCCTTCAGAAAACTGTTTTTT . TRBV4-3 . TRBJ1-4
CASRPDRAPDTQYF TGTGCCAGCAGACCGGACAGGGCGCCAGATACGCAGTATTTT TRBD1 TRBV7-2 . TRBJ2-3
CASSLYGTQETQYF TGTGCCAGCAGCTTATACGGGACACAAGAGACCCAGTACTTC . TRBV5-4 few TRBJ2-5
CASSVTGNTYEQYF TGTGCCAGCAGCGTCACCGGGAACACCTACGAGCAGTACTTC . TRBV11-1 . TRBJ2-7
CSVGQPDQPQHF TGCAGCGTTGGACAGCCCGATCAGCCCCAGCATTTT . TRBV29-1 few TRBJ1-5
CASSLRGRDTQYF TGCGCCAGCAGCCTTCGGGGAAGGGATACGCAGTATTTT . TRBV4-3 . TRBJ2-3
CASSLRDSFYEQYF TGTGCCAGCAGCCTCCGGGACAGTTTCTACGAGCAGTACTTC TRBD1 TRBV5-6 few TRBJ2-7
CASSWGGGYGYTF TGTGCCAGCAGTTGGGGGGGAGGCTATGGCTACACCTTC . TRBV27 few TRBJ1-2
CASSGRTFSEQFF TGTGCCAGCAGCGGCCGGACGTTTAGTGAGCAGTTCTTC . TRBV7-3 . TRBJ2-1
CASSLTGQGASNYGYTF TGTGCCAGCAGCCTCACGGGACAGGGGGCTTCTAACTATGGCTACACCTTC TRBD1 TRBV4-2 . TRBJ1-2
CAWMPRGGGNQPQHF TGTGCCTGGATGCCTCGGGGGGGCGGCAATCAGCCCCAGCATTTT . TRBV30 . TRBJ1-5
CASSQGGTPEAFF TGCGCCAGCAGCCAAGGAGGGACGCCTGAAGCTTTCTTT . TRBV4-3 few TRBJ1-1
CASSSVGNYEQYF TGTGCCAGCAGTTCGGTGGGGAACTACGAGCAGTACTTC . TRBV6-1 . TRBJ2-7